This entry lists 17 T cell receptor beta chains sequenced from one sample in a study of control samples from healthy donors and cancer patients. Repertoires were generated with immunoSEQ multiplex PCR, while TCRdb's copy carries only in-frame clones and drops some. The data show around 82,000 clones, with roughly 86% seen just once and about a fifth held by the top ten. Source material: blood. Every receptor here comes from a man aged 50 to 60 in good health.

The chain joins TRBV27 to TRBJ2-4; TRBD1 aligns across 7 bases. Germline V CDR1 and CDR2: MNHEY, SMNVEV (reference sequence). Germline trimming cut 4 bases from V and 6 bases from J; bases unmatched to any gene: 12. The CDR3 runs to 16 residues. The CDR3 sequence is CASSSGGVPGRNIQYF. For the CDR3, the DNA is TGTGCCAGCAGTTCAGGGGGAGTCCCCGGAAGAAACATTCAGTACTTC.

The chain joins TRBV7-2 to TRBJ1-1; D remains unclear. The CDR3 covers 13 residues. The germline V and J ends were trimmed by 5 bases and 7 bases, with 14 bases remaining between them. Germline V gene lookup returns CDR1 SGHTA and CDR2 FQGNSA. The CDR3 region is CASSLGRDREAFF. The CDR3 DNA reads TGTGCCAGCAGCCTTGGGAGAGACCGTGAAGCTTTCTTT.

The J gene is TRBJ1-1, the V gene TRBV11-2; D gene ambiguous. This CDR3 has 11 residues. With 5 bases removed from V and 4 bases from J, the gap between germline ends came to 5 bases. The germline V gene encodes CDR1 SGHAT and CDR2 FQNNGV. The CDR3 nucleotides are TGTGCCAGCAGCCCCTCCACTGAAGCTTTCTTT. This sequence encodes CASSPSTEAFF.

Points on this clone: Given the absence of the conserved phenylalanine or tryptophan at the CDR3 end, a read error is likely. The DNA is omitted, as the CDR3 cannot be located on it reliably, and the CDR3 follows TCRdb's listing. The V call is TRBV12-3 or TRBV12-4, the J call TRBJ1-2. Termini included, the CDR3 measures 11 amino acids. CDR3 sequence reads: CASSLRGALVV.

V is TRBV24-1 and J is TRBJ2-3, with D maybe TRBD2 (5 bases). This CDR3 region has 14 residues. Trimming removed 4 bases at V and 6 bases at J, with 13 bases between. Germline CDR1 and CDR2: KGHDR and SFDVKD. As DNA, the CDR3 is TGTGCCACCAGTGACCCCCGGCGGGTGGATACGCAGTATTTT. Protein product: CATSDPRRVDTQYF.

This chain connects TRBV19 to TRBJ2-3, with D perhaps matching TRBD1 (5 bases). This CDR3 spans 19 amino acids. Trimming removed 3 bases from V and 6 bases from J, with 28 bases in between. Looked up from germline, CDR1 is LNHDA and CDR2 is SQIVND (reference sequence). The CDR3 DNA reads as TGTGCCAGTAGTATGTCTCGTGGGGCAGGGAACTTCACAAGGGATACGCAGTATTTT. Translated: CASSMSRGAGNFTRDTQYF.

This chain connects TRBV2 to TRBJ2-1; D remains unclear. The germline CDR1 and CDR2 sequences are SNHLY and FYNNEI. Trimming removed 8 bases from V and 2 bases from J, with 1 base in between. There are 10 residues in the CDR3. CDR3 sequence (DNA): TGTGCCAGCGCCTACAATGAGCAGTTCTTC. As protein: CASAYNEQFF.

This clone was counted only a few times. The chain combines TRBV12-3 or TRBV12-4 with TRBJ1-3, with TRBD1 identical over 8 bases. The CDR3 extends over 13 amino acids. In DNA form, the CDR3 reads TGTGCGGGACAGGCTAACTCTGGAAACACCATATATTTT. Residues: CAGQANSGNTIYF.

As to this clone: The identical CDR3 is also encoded by other nucleotide sequences in the sample. The V and J genes are TRBV14 and TRBJ1-2; D might be TRBD1 (5 bases). CDR1 is SGHDN and CDR2 is FVKESK in the germline V gene. This CDR3 region has 13 residues. Trimming removed 6 bases at V and 5 bases at J, with 13 bases between. The CDR3 nucleotides read TGTGCCAGCAGTCCTGACAGAGTTTATGGCTACACCTTC. Protein sequence: CASSPDRVYGYTF.

The rearrangement joins TRBV5-8 to TRBJ2-7; unclear D gene. The ends were cut back, 3 bases at V and 3 bases at J, with 4 bases in the middle. CDR3 length equals 11 residues. Germline V gives CDR1 SGHTS, CDR2 YDEGEE. The CDR3, as DNA: TGTGCCAGCAGCTCGAACTACGAGCAGTACTTC. It encodes CASSSNYEQYF. Using reference TRBV5-8 and TRBJ2-7 for the parts outside the CDR3, the full variable domain is EAGVTQSPTHLIKTRGQQATLRCSPISGHTSVYWYQQALGLGLQFLLWYDEGEERNRGNFPPRFSGRQFPNYSSELNVNALELEDSALYLCASSSNYEQYFGPGTRLTVT.

The chain is built from TRBV7-2 and TRBJ2-5; D ambiguous. The V gene lost 1 base and the J gene lost 2 bases, with 8 bases spanning the gap. This CDR3 is built from 14 residues. The germline V gene encodes CDR1 SGHTA and CDR2 FQGNSA. The CDR3 loop is CASSLEVQQETQYF. Here the CDR3 DNA reads TGTGCCAGCAGCTTAGAGGTACAGCAAGAGACCCAGTACTTC.

The chain recombines TRBV27 with TRBJ1-4; a weak D match, TRBD1 (6 bases). Trimming removed 2 bases at V and 7 bases at J, with 11 bases between. The germline V gene has CDR1 MNHEY and CDR2 SMNVEV (reference sequence). The CDR3 consists of 14 residues. The CDR3 region has the DNA TGTGCCAGCAGTTTAACCAGGGGACTTGAAAAACTGTTTTTT. Its translation: CASSLTRGLEKLFF.

The rearrangement joins TRBV12-2 to TRBJ1-1. TRBV12-2 is classified as a pseudogene. The length of the CDR3 is 11 residues. CDR3 nucleotides: TGTGCAAGTCGATCCAAGGATGAAGCTTTCTTT. Residues: CASRSKDEAFF.

This sequence joins TRBV7-9 and TRBJ2-5; no clear D. Germline V gene data show CDR1 as SEHNR and CDR2 as FQNEAQ (reference sequence). V lost 0 bases and J lost 1, with 3 bases in between. This CDR3 region has 13 residues. In nucleotides, the CDR3 is TGTGCCAGCAGCTTAGCTGTCCAAGAGACCCAGTACTTC. It codes for CASSLAVQETQYF.

This clone was seen more than once but under ten times. The chain has TRBV27 and TRBJ2-7; 7 bases fit TRBD2. The V gene's germline CDR1 is MNHEY and CDR2 SMNVEV (reference sequence). The CDR3 consists of 15 residues. With V trimmed by 2 bases and J by 4 bases, 8 bases remained unmatched. For the CDR3, the DNA is TGTGCCAGCAGTTTAAGGCCAGGGAGGGCATACGAGCAGTACGTC. Translating it yields CASSLRPGRAYEQYV.

The chain carries TRBV2 and TRBJ2-3, with D unclear. The CDR3 spans 15 residues. CDR1 is SNHLY, CDR2 FYNNEI, per germline. V lost 6 bases, J lost 1 base, and 14 bases lay in between. CDR3 protein: CASSKHSTGTDTQYF. The CDR3 bases are TGTGCCAGCAGCAAACACTCTACTGGCACAGATACGCAGTATTTT. Complete variable domain (other parts from reference TRBV2 and TRBJ2-3): EPEVTQTPSHQVTQMGQEVILRCVPISNHLYFYWYRQILGQKVEFLVSFYNNEISEKSEIFDDQFSVERPDGSNFTLKIRSTKLEDSAMYFCASSKHSTGTDTQYFGPGTRLTVL.

The rearrangement uses TRBV24-1 and TRBJ2-1; TRBD2 agrees at 7 bases. CDR1 is KGHDR, CDR2 SFDVKD, per germline. The CDR3 runs 15 residues. V lost 1 base, J lost 1 base, and 0 bases stayed unmatched. The CDR3 sequence: CATSDFGGSYNEQFF. As DNA, the CDR3 is TGTGCCACCAGTGATTTCGGGGGGTCCTACAATGAGCAGTTCTTC.